This passage covers 2 T cell receptor beta chains from one sample sequenced in a study of blood T cells in healthy people across ages. Sample-barcoded 5' priming and a J-beta primer mix drove a second PCR of about 7 to 11 cycles. TCRdb fed the 5' RACE reads into MiXCR, producing one record per CDR3 protein. In the table there are approximately 600,000 distinct CDR3 sequences, approximately 59% of which are singletons. The sample consisted of blood. The receptors come from a man between 60 and 75 years old in good health.

This clonotype has only a few counts. The chain recombines TRBV7-2 with TRBJ2-3, with no clear D. CDR1 is SGHTA and CDR2 is FQGNSA in the germline V gene. This CDR3 is 12 amino acids long. Trimming took off 4 bases at V and 5 bases at J, with 7 bases between the two ends. The CDR3 bases are TGTGCCAGCAGCTCGGCGGTAGATACGCAGTATTTT. This translates into CASSSAVDTQYF.

The genes are TRBV20-1 and TRBJ2-7, with TRBD1 as a possible D gene (6 bases). Judging by the DNA end, TRBJ2-5 fits better; the J call may be wrong. From germline, CDR1 is DFQATT and CDR2 SNEGSKA (reference sequence). The CDR3 runs 13 residues. CDR3 DNA: TGCAGTGCTGGACCACAGGGACGGGAGACCCAGTACTTC. It specifies CSAGPQGRETQYF.